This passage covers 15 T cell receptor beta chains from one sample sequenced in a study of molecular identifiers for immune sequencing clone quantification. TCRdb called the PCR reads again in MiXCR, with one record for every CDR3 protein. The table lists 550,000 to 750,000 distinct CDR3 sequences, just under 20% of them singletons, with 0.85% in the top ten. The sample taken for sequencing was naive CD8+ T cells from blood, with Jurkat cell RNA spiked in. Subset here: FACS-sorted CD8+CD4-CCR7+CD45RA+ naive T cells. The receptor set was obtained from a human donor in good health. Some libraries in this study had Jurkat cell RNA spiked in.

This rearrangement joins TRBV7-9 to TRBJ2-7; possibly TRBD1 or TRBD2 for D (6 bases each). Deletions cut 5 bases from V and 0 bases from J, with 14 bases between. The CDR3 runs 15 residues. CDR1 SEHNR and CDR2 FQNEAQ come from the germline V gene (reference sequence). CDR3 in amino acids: CASSPPGASSYEQYF. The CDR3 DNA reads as TGTGCCAGCAGCCCCCCGGGGGCTAGCTCCTACGAGCAGTACTTC.

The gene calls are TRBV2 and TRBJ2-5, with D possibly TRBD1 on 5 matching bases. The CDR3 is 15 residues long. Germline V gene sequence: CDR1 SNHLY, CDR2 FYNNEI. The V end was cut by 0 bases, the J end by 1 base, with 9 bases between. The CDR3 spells CASSEAWTTQETQYF. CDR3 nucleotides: TGTGCCAGCAGTGAAGCGTGGACAACCCAAGAGACCCAGTACTTC.

The CDR3 region is CASSPRYEGRNQPQHF. CDR3 in DNA: TGTGCCAGCAGCCCAAGATATGAGGGCAGAAATCAGCCCCAGCATTTT. The chain couples TRBV5-3 to TRBJ1-5; D unresolved. TRBV5-3 is classed as an ORF, of uncertain function. The CDR3 totals 16 residues. Between the trimmed V and J ends, which lost 8 bases and 4 bases, there was a span of 22 bases.

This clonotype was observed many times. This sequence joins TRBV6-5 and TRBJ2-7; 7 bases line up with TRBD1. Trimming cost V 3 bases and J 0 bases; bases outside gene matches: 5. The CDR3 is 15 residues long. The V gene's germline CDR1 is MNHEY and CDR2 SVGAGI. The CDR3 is CASSYMTGTSYEQYF. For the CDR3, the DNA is TGTGCCAGCAGTTATATGACAGGGACCTCCTACGAGCAGTACTTC.

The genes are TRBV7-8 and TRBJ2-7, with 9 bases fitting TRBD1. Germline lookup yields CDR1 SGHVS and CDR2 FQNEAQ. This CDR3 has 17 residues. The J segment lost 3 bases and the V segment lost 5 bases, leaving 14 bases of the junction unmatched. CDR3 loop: CASSAGRDRVLNYEQYF. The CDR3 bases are TGTGCCAGCAGCGCGGGACGGGACAGGGTACTTAACTACGAGCAGTACTTC. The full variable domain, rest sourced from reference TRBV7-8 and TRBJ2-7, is GAGVSQSPRYKVAKRGQDVALRCDPISGHVSLFWYQQALGQGPEFLTYFQNEAQLDKSGLPSDRFFAERPEGSVSTLKIQRTQQEDSAVYLCASSAGRDRVLNYEQYFGPGTRLTVT.

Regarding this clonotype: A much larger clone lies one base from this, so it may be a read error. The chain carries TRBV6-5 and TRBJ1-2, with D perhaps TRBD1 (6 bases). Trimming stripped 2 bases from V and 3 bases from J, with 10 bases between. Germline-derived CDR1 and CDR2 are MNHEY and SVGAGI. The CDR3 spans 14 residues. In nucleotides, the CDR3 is TGTGCCAGCAGTTACGCAGGGGCTGACTATGGCTACACCTTC. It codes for CASSYAGADYGYTF.

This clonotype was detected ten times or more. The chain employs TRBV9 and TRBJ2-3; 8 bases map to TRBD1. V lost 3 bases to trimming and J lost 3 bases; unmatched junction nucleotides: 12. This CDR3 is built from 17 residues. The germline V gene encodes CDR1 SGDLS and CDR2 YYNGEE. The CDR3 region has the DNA TGTGCCAGCAGCGCCGGACAGGGTTATCTTCGGACAGATACGCAGTATTTT. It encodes CASSAGQGYLRTDTQYF.

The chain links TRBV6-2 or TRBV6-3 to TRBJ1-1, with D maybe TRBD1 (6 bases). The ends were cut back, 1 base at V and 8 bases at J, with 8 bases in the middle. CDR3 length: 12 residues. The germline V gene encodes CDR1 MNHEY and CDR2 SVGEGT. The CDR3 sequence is CASSYCRGEAFF. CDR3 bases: TGTGCCAGCAGTTACTGCAGGGGCGAAGCTTTCTTT.

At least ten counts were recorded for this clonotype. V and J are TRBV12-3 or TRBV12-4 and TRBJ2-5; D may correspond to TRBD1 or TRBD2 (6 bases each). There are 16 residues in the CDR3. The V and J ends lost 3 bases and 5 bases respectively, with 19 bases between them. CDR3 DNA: TGTGCCAGCAGTTTCGCCGGGGGCGCCTCTATTGAGACCCAGTACTTC. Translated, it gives CASSFAGGASIETQYF.

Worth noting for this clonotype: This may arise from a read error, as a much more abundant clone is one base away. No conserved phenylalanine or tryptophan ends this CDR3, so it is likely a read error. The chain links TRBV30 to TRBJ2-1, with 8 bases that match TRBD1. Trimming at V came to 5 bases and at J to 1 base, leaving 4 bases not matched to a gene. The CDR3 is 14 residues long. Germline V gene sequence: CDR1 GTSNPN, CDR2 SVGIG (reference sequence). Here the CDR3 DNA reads TGTGCCTGGGGCGACAGGGGATCCTACAATGAGCAGTTCCTC. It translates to CAWGDRGSYNEQFL.

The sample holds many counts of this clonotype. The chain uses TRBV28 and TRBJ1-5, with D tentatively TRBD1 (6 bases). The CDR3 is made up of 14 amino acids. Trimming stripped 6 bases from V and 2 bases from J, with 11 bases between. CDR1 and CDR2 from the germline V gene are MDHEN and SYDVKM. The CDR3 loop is CASRTAGGNQPQHF. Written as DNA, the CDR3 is TGTGCCAGCAGAACCGCAGGGGGCAATCAGCCCCAGCATTTT.

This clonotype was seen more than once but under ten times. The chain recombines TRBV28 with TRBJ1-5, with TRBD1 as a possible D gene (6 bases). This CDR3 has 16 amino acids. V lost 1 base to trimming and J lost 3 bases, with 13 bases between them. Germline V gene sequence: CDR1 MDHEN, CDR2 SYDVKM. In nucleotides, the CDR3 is TGTGCCAGCAGTTTATCAAGGGGGAGCTTCAATCAGCCCCAGCATTTT. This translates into CASSLSRGSFNQPQHF.

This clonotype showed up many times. The CDR3 reads CASSFGTGMDTDTQYF. The CDR3 DNA is TGTGCCAGCAGTTTCGGAACAGGGATGGACACAGATACGCAGTATTTT. The chain recombines TRBV27 with TRBJ2-3; tentative D call: TRBD1 (6 bases). Deletions cut 3 bases from V and 2 bases from J, with 15 bases between. The V gene's germline CDR1 is MNHEY and CDR2 SMNVEV (reference sequence). The CDR3 sequence is 16 residues long.

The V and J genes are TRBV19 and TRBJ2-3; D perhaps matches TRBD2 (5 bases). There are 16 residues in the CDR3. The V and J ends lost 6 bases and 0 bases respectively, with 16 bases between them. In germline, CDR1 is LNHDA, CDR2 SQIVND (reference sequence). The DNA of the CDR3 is TGTGCCAGTAGGAGGGCCTCCCTACCGAGCACAGATACGCAGTATTTT. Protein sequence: CASRRASLPSTDTQYF.

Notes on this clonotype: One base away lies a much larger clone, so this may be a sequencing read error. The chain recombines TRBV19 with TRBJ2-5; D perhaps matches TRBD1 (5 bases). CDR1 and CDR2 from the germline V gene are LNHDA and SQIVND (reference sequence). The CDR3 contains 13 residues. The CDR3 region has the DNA TGTGCCAGTAGCGCAGGGTATCAAGAGGCCCAGTACTTC. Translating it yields CASSAGYQEAQYF.